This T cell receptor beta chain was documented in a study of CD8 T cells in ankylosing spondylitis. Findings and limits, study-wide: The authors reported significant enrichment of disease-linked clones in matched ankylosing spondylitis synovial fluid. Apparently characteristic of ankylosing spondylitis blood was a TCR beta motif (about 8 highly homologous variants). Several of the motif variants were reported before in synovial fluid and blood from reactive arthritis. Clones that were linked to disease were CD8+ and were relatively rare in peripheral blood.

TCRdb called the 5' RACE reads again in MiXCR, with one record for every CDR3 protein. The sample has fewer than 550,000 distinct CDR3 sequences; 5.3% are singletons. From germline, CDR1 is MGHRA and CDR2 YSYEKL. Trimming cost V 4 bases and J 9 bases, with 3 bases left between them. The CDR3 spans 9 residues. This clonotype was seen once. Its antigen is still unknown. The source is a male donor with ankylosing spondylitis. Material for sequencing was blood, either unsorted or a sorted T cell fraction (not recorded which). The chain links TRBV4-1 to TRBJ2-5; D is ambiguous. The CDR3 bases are TGCGCCAGCAGCCTCTCCCAGTACTTC. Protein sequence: CASSLSQYF.